Detailed here is one T cell receptor (beta chain). Other DNA sequences of this sample code for an identical CDR3. This record comes from a study of CD8+ T cells in alopecia areata. The V end lost 4 bases, the J end lost 1 base, and 10 bases lay between the germline ends. Germline V gene data show CDR1 as SQVTM and CDR2 as ANQGSEA. This CDR3 is built from 13 residues. cDNA serving as the sequencing template came from extracted, reverse transcribed RNA. The repertoire was sequenced with immunoSEQ multiplex PCR; TCRdb's copy has only in-frame clones and lacks some. The sample shows over 150,000 clones, roughly 63% of them seen only once. Those with alopecia areata gave lesional scalp punch biopsies and peripheral blood. Sorted out of PBMCs were CD4+ T cells and CD8+ T cells.

J is TRBJ1-1 and V is TRBV29-1, with D hard to call. Sequences were derived from CD4+ T cells sorted from blood, sampled at week 0. The receptor comes from a human donor with alopecia areata. The CDR3 is CSVGGQTNTEAFF. The CDR3 nucleotides read TGCAGCGTTGGAGGCCAGACGAACACTGAAGCTTTCTTT.